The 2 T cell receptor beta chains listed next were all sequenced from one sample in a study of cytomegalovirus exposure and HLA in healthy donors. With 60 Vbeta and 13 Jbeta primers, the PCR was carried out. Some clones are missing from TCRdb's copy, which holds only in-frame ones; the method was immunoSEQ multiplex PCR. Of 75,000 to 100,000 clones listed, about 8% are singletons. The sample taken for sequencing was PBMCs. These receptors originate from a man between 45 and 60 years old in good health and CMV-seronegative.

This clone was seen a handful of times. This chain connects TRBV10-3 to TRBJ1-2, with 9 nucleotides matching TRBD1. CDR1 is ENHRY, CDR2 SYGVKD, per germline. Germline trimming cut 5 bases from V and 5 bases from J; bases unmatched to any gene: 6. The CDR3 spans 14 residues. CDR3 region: CAISSTGGAYGYTF. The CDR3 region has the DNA TGTGCCATCAGTAGCACAGGGGGCGCTTATGGCTACACCTTC.

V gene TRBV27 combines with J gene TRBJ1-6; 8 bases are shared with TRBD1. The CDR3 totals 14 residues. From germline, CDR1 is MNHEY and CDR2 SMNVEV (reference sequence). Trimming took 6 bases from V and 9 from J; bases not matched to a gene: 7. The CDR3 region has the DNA TGTGCCAGCAGCCCTACAGGGGGGTCTTCACCCCTCCACTTT. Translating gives CASSPTGGSSPLHF.